Sequencing of this T cell receptor beta chain was carried out in a study of beta chain features in type 1 diabetes. Study at large: Across the samples, roughly 99 million sorted cells were examined in total. Regarding the study as a whole: Among type 1 diabetes patients, VDJ junctions had fewer insertions and more deletions. Among all four CD4+ subsets, Type 1 diabetes patients had TCRB CDR3s that were moderately but significantly shorter. Since sequencing was performed on cDNA, cells with high TCR expression could be over-represented.

Expressed TCRB transcripts were sequenced because the entire RNA isolate underwent reverse transcription. Libraries were prepared by immunoSEQ multiplex PCR; TCRdb keeps only in-frame clonotypes and omits some of them. The profile shows hundreds of thousands of clones, over 12% of them singletons. As to this clone: The antigen remains undetermined.

V shed 6 bases, J shed 0 bases, and the junction held 4 bases outside the gene matches. Germline CDR1 GTSNPN, CDR2 SVGIG (reference sequence). This CDR3 has 13 amino acids. Approximately 0.11 L of blood, on average, came from one heparinised draw per donor. What was sequenced was naive CD4+ T cells from blood. This sequence was found in a man in his late teens or twenties with type 1 diabetes. The V gene is TRBV30, the J gene TRBJ1-2, with 7 nucleotides matching TRBD1. The CDR3 DNA follows: TGTGCCTGCCGGGACAGAACTAACTATGGCTACACCTTC. It codes for CACRDRTNYGYTF.